The T cell receptor (beta chain) described here comes from a study of blood T cell repertoires in COVID-19. Study-level background: The study counted Cohort 3 donors as recovered given two negative PCRs, clearance, or symptom resolution.

As originally analysed: Amplification with reference gene primers provided the estimates of nucleated cell counts. Measured with immunoSEQ multiplex PCR; TCRdb has only the in-frame clones, and not every one. Clone size and the V and J calls come from that table; the DNA yielded D and trimming. Seen here are 250,000 to 350,000 clones, around 89% observed once, and the top ten hold roughly 2%. The germline V gene has CDR1 SGHAT and CDR2 FQNNGV. The CDR3 is made up of 15 amino acids. V trimming: 4 bases; J trimming: 2 bases; junction bases outside the gene matches: 4. Adults between about 18 and 95 years of age took part from under 25 US areas.

The TCR comes from a woman aged 60-70 years in a cohort exposed to, infected with or recovered from COVID-19 (not recorded which). V and J are TRBV11-2 and TRBJ1-3; 8 bases agree with TRBD1. What was sequenced was PBMCs or T cells enriched from blood (not recorded which). This chain's CDR3 is CASSSQGATGNTIYF. The DNA for the CDR3 is TGTGCCAGCAGCTCTCAGGGGGCAACTGGAAACACCATATATTTT.